This T cell receptor (beta chain) was recovered during a study of identical twins. Broader study findings: Models underestimated how often monozygotic twins shared out-of-frame TCR alpha. Rather than following the same donors, the conclusions depended on cross-sectional statistical analysis. A lower insertion count was a feature of abundant cord blood beta clonotypes, with no such feature in memory repertoires.

This clonotype was observed a few times. Its antigen is unidentified. Unique molecular identifiers were present on cDNA, and template switching added a universal primer site. TCRdb redid the calling of the 5' RACE reads with MiXCR, one entry per CDR3 protein. Of about 390,000 distinct CDR3 sequences in the sample, 9% were seen once. Germline V gene lookup returns CDR1 ENHRY and CDR2 SYGVKD. The CDR3 totals 13 residues. Trimming shortened V by 3 bases and J by 6 bases, and 11 bases separated the two germline ends. The clonotype originates from a woman in her fifties or sixties in good health. Sequencing used naive T cells sorted from blood. The rearrangement joins TRBV10-3 to TRBJ1-2; possibly TRBD1 for D (5 bases). DNA for the CDR3: TGTGCCATCAGTGAAGGGGCAGGCCATGGCTACACCTTC. The encoded protein is CAISEGAGHGYTF.